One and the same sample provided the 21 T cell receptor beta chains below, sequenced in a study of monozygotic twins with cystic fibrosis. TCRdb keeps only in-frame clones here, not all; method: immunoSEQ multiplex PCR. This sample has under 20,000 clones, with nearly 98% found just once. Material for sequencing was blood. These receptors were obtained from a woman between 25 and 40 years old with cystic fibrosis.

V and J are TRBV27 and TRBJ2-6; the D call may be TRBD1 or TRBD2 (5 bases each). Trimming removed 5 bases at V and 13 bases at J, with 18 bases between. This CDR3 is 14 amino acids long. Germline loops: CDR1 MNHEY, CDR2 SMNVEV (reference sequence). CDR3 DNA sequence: TGTGCCAGCAGTCCCCGGGGCAGCGGATGGGTCCTGACTTTC. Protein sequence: CASSPRGSGWVLTF.

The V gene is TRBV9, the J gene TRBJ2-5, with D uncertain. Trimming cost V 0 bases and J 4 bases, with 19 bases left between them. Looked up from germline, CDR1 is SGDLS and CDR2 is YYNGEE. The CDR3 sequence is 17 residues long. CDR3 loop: CASSVGVRSQRRETQYF. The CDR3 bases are TGTGCCAGCAGCGTAGGGGTACGGAGCCAGAGGCGAGAGACCCAGTACTTC.

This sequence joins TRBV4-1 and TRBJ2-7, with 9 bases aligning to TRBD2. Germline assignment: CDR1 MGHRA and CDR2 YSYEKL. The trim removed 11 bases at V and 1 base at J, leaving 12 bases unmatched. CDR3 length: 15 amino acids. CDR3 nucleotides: TGCGCCGCAGCCAGAGAGAGCGGGGGGTCCTACGAGCAGTACTTC. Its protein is CAAARESGGSYEQYF.

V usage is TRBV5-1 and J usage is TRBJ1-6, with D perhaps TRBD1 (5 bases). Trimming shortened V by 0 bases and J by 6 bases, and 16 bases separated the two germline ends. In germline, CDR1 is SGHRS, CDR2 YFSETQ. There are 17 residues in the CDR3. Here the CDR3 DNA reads TGCGCCAGCAGCTTGGTCCCTCAGGGAAGGGCTAATTCACCCCTCCACTTT. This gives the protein CASSLVPQGRANSPLHF.

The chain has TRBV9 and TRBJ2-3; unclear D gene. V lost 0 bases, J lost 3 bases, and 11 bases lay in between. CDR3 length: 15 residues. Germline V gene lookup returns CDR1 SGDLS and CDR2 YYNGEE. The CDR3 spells CASSVALYGTDTQYF. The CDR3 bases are TGTGCCAGCAGCGTAGCTCTCTACGGAACAGATACGCAGTATTTT.

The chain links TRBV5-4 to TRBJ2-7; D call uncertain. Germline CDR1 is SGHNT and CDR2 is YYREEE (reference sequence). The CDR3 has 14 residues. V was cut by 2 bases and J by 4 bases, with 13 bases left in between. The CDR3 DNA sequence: TGTGCCAGCAGCTTTGGTGGAATCCAATACGAGCAGTACTTC. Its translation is CASSFGGIQYEQYF.

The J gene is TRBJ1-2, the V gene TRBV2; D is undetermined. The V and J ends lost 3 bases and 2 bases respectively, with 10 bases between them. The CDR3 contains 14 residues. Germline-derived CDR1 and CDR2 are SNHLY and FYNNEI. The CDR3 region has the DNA TGTGCCAGCAGTGAGTGGGCTGGGAACTATGGCTACACCTTC. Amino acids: CASSEWAGNYGYTF.

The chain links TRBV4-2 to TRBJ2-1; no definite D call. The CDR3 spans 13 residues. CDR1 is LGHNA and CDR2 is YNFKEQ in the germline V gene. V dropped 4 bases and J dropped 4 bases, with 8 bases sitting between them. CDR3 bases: TGTGCCAGCAGCCGTCCACCATACAATGAGCAGTTCTTC. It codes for CASSRPPYNEQFF.

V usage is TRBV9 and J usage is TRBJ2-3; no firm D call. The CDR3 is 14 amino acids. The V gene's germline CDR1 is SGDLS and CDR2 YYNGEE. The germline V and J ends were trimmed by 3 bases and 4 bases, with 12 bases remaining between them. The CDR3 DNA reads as TGTGCCAGCAGCGGTGGCATTGGGTCAGATACGCAGTATTTT. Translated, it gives CASSGGIGSDTQYF.

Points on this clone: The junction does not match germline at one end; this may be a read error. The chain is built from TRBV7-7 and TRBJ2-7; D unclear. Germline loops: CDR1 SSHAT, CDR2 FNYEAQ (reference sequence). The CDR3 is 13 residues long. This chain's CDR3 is CASSLEGWDEQYF. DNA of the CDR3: TGTGCTAGCAGCTTAGAAGGGTGGGACGAGCAGTACTTC.

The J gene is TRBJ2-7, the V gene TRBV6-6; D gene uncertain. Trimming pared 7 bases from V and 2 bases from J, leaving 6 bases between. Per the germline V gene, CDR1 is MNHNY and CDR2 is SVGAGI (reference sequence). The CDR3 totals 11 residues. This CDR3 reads CASTGAYEQYF. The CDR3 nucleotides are TGTGCCAGCACTGGGGCCTACGAGCAGTACTTC.

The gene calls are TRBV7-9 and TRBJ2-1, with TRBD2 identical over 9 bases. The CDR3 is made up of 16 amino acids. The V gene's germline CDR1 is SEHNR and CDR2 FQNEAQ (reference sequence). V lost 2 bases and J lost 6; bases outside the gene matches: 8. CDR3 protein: CASSLRSGGIGNEQFF. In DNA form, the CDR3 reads TGTGCCAGCAGCTTAAGAAGCGGGGGGATAGGCAATGAGCAGTTCTTC.

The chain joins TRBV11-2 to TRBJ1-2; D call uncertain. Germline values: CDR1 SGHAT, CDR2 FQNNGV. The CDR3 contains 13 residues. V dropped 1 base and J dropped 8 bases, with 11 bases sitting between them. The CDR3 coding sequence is TGTGCCAGCAGCTTAGGAGAGTCTTGGGGCTACACCTTC. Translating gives CASSLGESWGYTF.

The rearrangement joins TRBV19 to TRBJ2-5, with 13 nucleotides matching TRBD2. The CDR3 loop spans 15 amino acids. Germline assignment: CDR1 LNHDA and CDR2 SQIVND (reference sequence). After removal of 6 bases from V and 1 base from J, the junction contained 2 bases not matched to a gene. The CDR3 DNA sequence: TGTGCCAGTAGGCGGACTAGCGGGAGCCAAGAGACCCAGTACTTC. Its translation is CASRRTSGSQETQYF.

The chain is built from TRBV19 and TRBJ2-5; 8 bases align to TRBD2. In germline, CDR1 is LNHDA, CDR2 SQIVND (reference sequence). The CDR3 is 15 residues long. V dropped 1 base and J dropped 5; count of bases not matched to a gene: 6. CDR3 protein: CASSIGGGRTETQYF. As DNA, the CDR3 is TGTGCCAGTAGTATAGGCGGGGGGAGGACGGAGACCCAGTACTTC.

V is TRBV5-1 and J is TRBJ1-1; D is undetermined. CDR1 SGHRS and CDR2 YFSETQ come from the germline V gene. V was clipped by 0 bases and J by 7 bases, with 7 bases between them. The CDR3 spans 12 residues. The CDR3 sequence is CASSLDSNEAFF. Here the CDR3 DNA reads TGCGCCAGCAGCTTGGACAGTAATGAAGCTTTCTTT.

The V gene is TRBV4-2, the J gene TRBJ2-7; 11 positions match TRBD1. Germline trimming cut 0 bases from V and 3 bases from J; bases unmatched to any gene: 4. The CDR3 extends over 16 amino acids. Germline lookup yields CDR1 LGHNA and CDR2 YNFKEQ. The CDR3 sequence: CASSQDRGTGGYEQYF. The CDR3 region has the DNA TGTGCCAGCAGCCAAGATAGGGGGACAGGGGGCTACGAGCAGTACTTC.

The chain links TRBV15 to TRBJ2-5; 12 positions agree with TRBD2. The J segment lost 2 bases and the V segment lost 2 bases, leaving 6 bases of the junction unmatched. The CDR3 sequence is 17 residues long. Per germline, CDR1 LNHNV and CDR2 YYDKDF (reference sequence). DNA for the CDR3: TGTGCCACCAGCAGAAAAACTAGCGGGGGGTCTCAAGAGACCCAGTACTTC. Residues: CATSRKTSGGSQETQYF.

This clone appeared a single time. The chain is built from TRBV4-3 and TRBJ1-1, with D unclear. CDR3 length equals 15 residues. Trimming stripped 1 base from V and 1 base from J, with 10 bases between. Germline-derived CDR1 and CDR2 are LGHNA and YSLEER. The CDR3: CASSQVLGENTEAFF. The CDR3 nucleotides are TGCGCCAGCAGCCAAGTTCTGGGAGAGAACACTGAAGCTTTCTTT.

CDR3 in DNA: TGTGCCAGCTTTAGGATTACAGAGAACTATGGCTACACCTTC. Translated: CASFRITENYGYTF. This chain joins TRBV2 and TRBJ1-2; D is uncertain. The CDR3 consists of 14 residues. V was cut by 8 bases and J by 2 bases, with 15 bases left in between. Germline loops: CDR1 SNHLY, CDR2 FYNNEI.

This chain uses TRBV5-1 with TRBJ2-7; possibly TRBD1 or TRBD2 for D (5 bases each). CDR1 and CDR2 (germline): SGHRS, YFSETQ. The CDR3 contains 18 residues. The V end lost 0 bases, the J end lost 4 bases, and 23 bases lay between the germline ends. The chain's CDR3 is CASSLASNSGTGSYEQYF. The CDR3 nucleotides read TGCGCCAGCAGCTTGGCGTCCAACTCCGGGACCGGGTCGTACGAGCAGTACTTC.